One sample yielded the 26 T cell receptor beta chains listed below, sequenced in a study of identical twins (dated by TCRdb to 2016 to 2017). Libraries came from 5' RACE. Reads for this sample came from an Illumina HiSeq 2000. TCRdb took the public reads, trimmed them with fastp at Q25, ran MiXCR for clone calling and kept in-frame beta chains. Identical CDR3 proteins give one entry, which carries the most common genes and DNA. This sample is represented by roughly 750,000 distinct CDR3 sequences; 20% to 25% of them were singletons. 4% to 5.5% of the sample comes from the top ten. The same data also contributed to another study, on T cells expressing NK-cell markers.

The material sequenced was PBMCs. Receptor source: a woman aged 18-29 years in good health.

This clonotype was recorded a few times. The V and J genes are TRBV12-3 or TRBV12-4 and TRBJ1-2, with D maybe TRBD1 (5 bases). The ends were cut back, 4 bases at V and 4 bases at J, with 10 bases in the middle. CDR3 length: 13 residues. The CDR3, as DNA: TGTGCCAGCAGTTCCCGGACAAGCTATGGCTACACCTTC. Translating gives CASSSRTSYGYTF.

The chain links TRBV9 to TRBJ2-3, with D possibly matching TRBD2 (6 bases). Germline V gene data show CDR1 as SGDLS and CDR2 as YYNGEE. The V gene lost 0 bases and the J gene lost 0 bases, with 8 bases spanning the gap. This CDR3 comprises 15 residues. CDR3 nucleotides: TGTGCCAGCAGCGTAGTCGGGAGAAGCACAGATACGCAGTATTTT. This codes for CASSVVGRSTDTQYF.

This chain connects TRBV9 to TRBJ2-1; tentative D call: TRBD2 (6 bases). This CDR3 is 12 amino acids long. Trimming took 0 bases from V and 10 from J, leaving 8 bases between them. CDR1 is SGDLS, CDR2 YYNGEE, per germline. This chain's CDR3 is CASSVGREEQFF. CDR3 in DNA: TGTGCCAGCAGCGTAGGGCGGGAAGAGCAGTTCTTC. Together with reference TRBV9 and TRBJ2-1, the CDR3 gives the full variable domain: DSGVTQTPKHLITATGQRVTLRCSPRSGDLSVYWYQQSLDQGLQFLIQYYNGEERAKGNILERFSAQQFPDLHSELNLSSLELGDSALYFCASSVGREEQFFGPGTRLTVL.

There are a few counts of this clonotype. The chain joins TRBV3-1 to TRBJ2-7; possible D gene TRBD1, 5 bases. Germline values: CDR1 LGHDT, CDR2 YNNKEL (reference sequence). The V and J ends lost 0 bases and 7 bases respectively, with 16 bases between them. The CDR3 spans 15 residues. This CDR3 reads CASSQDLFRVGEQYF. The DNA of the CDR3 is TGTGCCAGCAGCCAAGATCTATTCAGGGTGGGGGAGCAGTACTTC.

The genes are TRBV24-1 and TRBJ2-1, with D unclear. The V end lost 2 bases, the J end lost 10 bases, and 11 bases lay between the germline ends. The CDR3 has 13 residues. In germline, CDR1 is KGHDR, CDR2 SFDVKD. The CDR3, as DNA: TGTGCCACCAGTGATTCACCAGGACCAGAGCAGTTCTTC. It translates to CATSDSPGPEQFF.

This clonotype was seen only a few times. This chain links TRBV7-8 with TRBJ2-3; D may be TRBD1 (6 bases). This CDR3 region has 15 residues. Trimming cost V 2 bases and J 4 bases, with 13 bases left between them. Germline V gene sequence: CDR1 SGHVS, CDR2 FQNEAQ. The CDR3 DNA reads as TGTGCCAGCAGCTTAAGGGAAGGGGGACCAGATACGCAGTATTTT. Encoded protein: CASSLREGGPDTQYF.

The chain carries TRBV7-9 and TRBJ2-2; no reliable D call. With 5 bases removed from V and 0 bases from J, the gap between germline ends came to 10 bases. This CDR3 is 15 amino acids long. The germline CDR1 and CDR2 sequences are SEHNR and FQNEAQ (reference sequence). The CDR3 protein is CASSLGYTNTGELFF. In nucleotides, the CDR3 is TGTGCCAGCAGCCTAGGTTATACGAACACCGGGGAGCTGTTTTTT.

The rearrangement joins TRBV12-3 or TRBV12-4 to TRBJ1-1; 8 bases agree with TRBD1. V was clipped by 4 bases and J by 6 bases; unmatched bases: 10. The CDR3 contains 15 residues. The CDR3 nucleotides are TGTGCCAGCAGTTCCAGCGGACAGGGAAAAGCTGAAGCTTTCTTT. It specifies CASSSSGQGKAEAFF.

The rearrangement joins TRBV20-1 to TRBJ2-1, with TRBD1 identical over 7 bases. Trimming took 3 bases from V and 5 from J; bases not matched to a gene: 7. This CDR3 region has 14 residues. CDR1 and CDR2 (germline): DFQATT, SNEGSKA (reference sequence). The CDR3 protein is CSASKGGLDNEQFF. In DNA form, the CDR3 reads TGCAGTGCTAGTAAAGGGGGCCTGGACAATGAGCAGTTCTTC.

J is TRBJ1-2 and V is TRBV4-1; 8 bases map to TRBD1. The ends lost 3 bases at V and 8 bases at J; junction bases unmatched: 11. Per the germline V gene, CDR1 is MGHRA and CDR2 is YSYEKL. The CDR3 has 15 amino acids. CDR3 bases: TGCGCCAGCAGCCATTTCGACAGGGGAGAGTACGGCTACACCTTC. This translates into CASSHFDRGEYGYTF.

In its sample, this clonotype was seen a few times. The genes are TRBV6-6 and TRBJ1-5; no clear D gene. The CDR3 is made up of 13 amino acids. Trimming stripped 5 bases from V and 4 bases from J, with 9 bases between. CDR1 is MNHNY, CDR2 SVGAGI, per germline (reference sequence). DNA of the CDR3: TGTGCCAGCAGTAGGGAGGAGAATCAGCCCCAGCATTTT. Residues: CASSREENQPQHF.

This clonotype has only a few counts. The genes are TRBV20-1 and TRBJ2-7; a weak D match, TRBD2 (5 bases). The CDR3 length is 15 residues. Germline lookup yields CDR1 DFQATT and CDR2 SNEGSKA (reference sequence). Trimming removed 2 bases at V and 3 bases at J, with 17 bases between. The CDR3 coding sequence is TGCAGTGCTAGATTACGAGTAGGGCGGGTCTACGAGCAGTACTTC. Protein sequence: CSARLRVGRVYEQYF.

This clonotype occurred a few times. The chain links TRBV7-9 to TRBJ1-2; tentative D call: TRBD1 (6 bases). V lost 7 bases to trimming and J lost 8 bases, with 20 bases between them. CDR1 and CDR2 from the germline V gene are SEHNR and FQNEAQ (reference sequence). The CDR3 runs 14 residues. The CDR3, as DNA: TGTGCCAGCATATCCGGGGACACTTATCGGGGCTACACCTTC. Amino acid sequence: CASISGDTYRGYTF.

This chain links TRBV29-1 with TRBJ2-4; unclear D gene. CDR3 length: 13 residues. Germline V lookup: CDR1 SQVTM, CDR2 ANQGSEA. V gave up 3 bases and J gave up 3 bases, with 9 bases separating them. In nucleotides, the CDR3 is TGCAGCGTTGACCAGGACGGCAAAAACATTCAGTACTTC. It yields the protein CSVDQDGKNIQYF.

The rearrangement joins TRBV29-1 to TRBJ2-2; no clear D gene. Germline V lookup: CDR1 SQVTM, CDR2 ANQGSEA. V was shortened by 4 bases and J by 5 bases, with 11 bases between the two germline ends. The CDR3 sequence is 13 residues long. CDR3 region: CSVGGRFTGELFF. Written as DNA, the CDR3 is TGCAGCGTTGGGGGTAGATTTACCGGGGAGCTGTTTTTT.

In its sample, this clonotype was seen a few times. The CDR3 coding sequence is TGCAGCGTTGAAGGAGCGGACAGCTCCTACGAGCAGTACTTC. Protein: CSVEGADSSYEQYF. The V and J genes are TRBV29-1 and TRBJ2-7, with D tentatively TRBD1 (6 bases). The CDR3 has 14 residues. V was cut by 1 base and J by 0 bases, with 10 bases left in between. Per germline, CDR1 SQVTM and CDR2 ANQGSEA.

The table lists this clonotype with many counts. The chain uses TRBV6-5 and TRBJ2-7; a weak D match, TRBD2 (6 bases). The V end lost 4 bases, the J end lost 4 bases, and 17 bases lay between the germline ends. Looked up from germline, CDR1 is MNHEY and CDR2 is SVGAGI. This CDR3 region has 15 residues. DNA of the CDR3: TGTGCCAGCAGTTTTCTAGCGTCCCCCGGATACGAGCAGTACTTC. This encodes CASSFLASPGYEQYF.

This clonotype has ten or more counts. This rearrangement joins TRBV10-3 to TRBJ1-1; no reliable D call. Germline V CDR1 and CDR2: ENHRY, SYGVKD. The germline V and J ends were trimmed by 0 bases and 7 bases, with 9 bases remaining between them. The CDR3 sequence is 13 residues long. This CDR3 is CAISESEGNEAFF. The CDR3 region has the DNA TGTGCCATCAGTGAGTCGGAGGGCAATGAAGCTTTCTTT.

This clonotype was observed a handful of times. The chain employs TRBV20-1 and TRBJ2-3, with D perhaps TRBD1 or TRBD2 (5 bases each). The CDR3 runs 14 residues. CDR1 is DFQATT and CDR2 is SNEGSKA in the germline V gene (reference sequence). V gave up 3 bases and J gave up 3 bases, with 13 bases separating them. The CDR3 DNA follows: TGCAGTGCTAGGGGGGACGGCCGGACAGATACGCAGTATTTT. Protein: CSARGDGRTDTQYF.

This sequence joins TRBV5-1 and TRBJ2-7, with TRBD1 identical over 9 bases. The CDR3 loop spans 15 amino acids. Germline loops: CDR1 SGHRS, CDR2 YFSETQ. Trimming removed 0 bases from V and 3 bases from J; junction bases left unmatched: 4. The CDR3 DNA follows: TGCGCCAGCAGCTTGGACGGACAGGGGTACTACGAGCAGTACTTC. Translating it yields CASSLDGQGYYEQYF.

This clonotype was found a few times. The chain employs TRBV12-3 or TRBV12-4 and TRBJ1-2; tentative D call: TRBD1 (5 bases). This CDR3 spans 15 amino acids. Trimming shortened V by 7 bases and J by 6 bases, and 21 bases separated the two germline ends. Here the CDR3 DNA reads TGTGCCAGCAACGCCCGGGACTTTCGGGCCGATGGCTACACCTTC. As protein: CASNARDFRADGYTF.

The chain couples TRBV27 to TRBJ1-1; 7 bases line up with TRBD1. V was clipped by 4 bases and J by 7 bases; unmatched bases: 3. The CDR3 consists of 12 residues. The germline CDR1 and CDR2 sequences are MNHEY and SMNVEV (reference sequence). CDR3 region: CASSSDRFEAFF. The CDR3, as DNA: TGTGCCAGCAGTTCGGACAGGTTTGAAGCTTTCTTT.

This clonotype was detected only a few times. This rearrangement joins TRBV5-5 to TRBJ2-7; possible D gene TRBD2, 5 bases. Trimming pared 2 bases from V and 5 bases from J, leaving 17 bases between. This CDR3 spans 15 amino acids. The germline CDR1 and CDR2 sequences are SGHKS and YYEKEE (reference sequence). This CDR3 is CASSFTRGIYDEQYF. The CDR3 DNA sequence: TGTGCCAGCAGCTTTACACGGGGAATTTACGACGAGCAGTACTTC.

The J gene is TRBJ1-2, the V gene TRBV30, with no clear D. The germline CDR1 and CDR2 sequences are GTSNPN and SVGIG (reference sequence). V gave up 1 base and J gave up 4 bases, with 10 bases separating them. The CDR3 is 13 amino acids. The CDR3, as DNA: TGTGCCTGGAGTGGCCTACTAGGCTATGGCTACACCTTC. Encoded protein: CAWSGLLGYGYTF.

This chain joins TRBV20-1 and TRBJ1-5; 7 nucleotides match TRBD1. J gave up 6 bases and V 6 bases, and 11 bases lay outside the gene matches. The CDR3 has 14 residues. Germline-derived CDR1 and CDR2 are DFQATT and SNEGSKA (reference sequence). The CDR3 DNA follows: TGCAGTGCCCAGAAGGGGCAGGGGGGTCAGCCCCAGCATTTT. It translates to CSAQKGQGGQPQHF.

This clonotype was counted only a few times. V usage is TRBV5-6 and J usage is TRBJ2-3, with 7 bases aligning to TRBD1. This CDR3 has 15 amino acids. Germline CDR1 is SGHDT and CDR2 is YYEEEE. The V segment lost 3 bases and the J segment 3 bases; nucleotides outside the gene matches: 7. The CDR3 DNA is TGTGCCAGCAGCTCCGGATGGACAGGAACAGATACGCAGTATTTT. Its translation is CASSSGWTGTDTQYF.